These 18 T cell receptor beta chains originate from one sample sequenced in a study of blood T cell repertoires in COVID-19. Produced via immunoSEQ multiplex PCR; TCRdb's table is partial and in-frame only. The data hold 200,000 to 250,000 clones, with roughly 86% observed a single time. The sample comprised peripheral blood. Receptors were obtained from a woman aged 45 to 65 with active or convalescent COVID-19.

The rearrangement links TRBV27 to TRBJ1-5, with a possible D match to TRBD1 (5 bases). The CDR3 is 16 residues long. The germline V gene has CDR1 MNHEY and CDR2 SMNVEV (reference sequence). The V gene lost 3 bases and the J gene lost 0 bases, with 12 bases spanning the gap. CDR3 bases: TGTGCCAGCAGTTTTAGGGGATTCGGTAGCAATCAGCCCCAGCATTTT. As protein: CASSFRGFGSNQPQHF.

The chain links TRBV4-1 to TRBJ2-1, with D maybe TRBD1 (6 bases). The germline gives CDR1 MGHRA, CDR2 YSYEKL. The CDR3 consists of 14 residues. V lost 1 base to trimming and J lost 7 bases, with 11 bases between them. The CDR3 nucleotides are TGCGCCAGCAGCCAAGGAGGACAGAGGAATGAGCAGTTCTTC. The encoded protein is CASSQGGQRNEQFF.

The rearrangement joins TRBV12-3 or TRBV12-4 to TRBJ2-2; possibly TRBD1 for D (5 bases). V lost 7 bases and J 2 bases, leaving 8 bases between the germline ends. CDR3 length equals 13 residues. In DNA form, the CDR3 reads TGTGCCAGCACCGACAGTAACACCGGGGAGCTGTTTTTT. It specifies CASTDSNTGELFF.

The chain has TRBV3-1 (or the pseudogene TRBV3-2) and TRBJ2-1, with D perhaps TRBD1 (5 bases). Trimming took 2 bases from V and 6 from J, leaving 8 bases between them. Germline CDR1 is LGHDT and CDR2 is YNNKEL (reference sequence). CDR3 length: 13 residues. CDR3 region: CASSQSGFNEQFF. CDR3 DNA sequence: TGTGCCAGCAGCCAATCAGGGTTCAATGAGCAGTTCTTC.

The V gene is TRBV18, the J gene TRBJ2-2; 7 bases map to TRBD1. Trimming removed 3 bases from V and 5 bases from J; junction bases left unmatched: 6. CDR1 and CDR2 from the germline V gene are KGHSH and LQKENI. The CDR3 length is 15 residues. CDR3 DNA sequence: TGTGCCAGCTCACCCCACGACAGGGCGACCGGGGAGCTGTTTTTT. Translating it yields CASSPHDRATGELFF.

The chain combines TRBV28 with TRBJ1-2, with D tentatively TRBD1 (6 bases). CDR1 is MDHEN, CDR2 SYDVKM, per germline. Trimming took 5 bases from V and 2 from J, leaving 15 bases between them. This CDR3 comprises 15 residues. The DNA of the CDR3 is TGTGCCAGCAGTCAAGCCACCGGGACAAACTATGGCTACACCTTC. Protein: CASSQATGTNYGYTF.

The J gene is TRBJ1-2, the V gene TRBV2; 7 bases agree with TRBD1. The germline gives CDR1 SNHLY, CDR2 FYNNEI. This CDR3 is 13 amino acids long. The ends lost 0 bases at V and 6 bases at J; junction bases unmatched: 1. In nucleotides, the CDR3 is TGTGCCAGCAGTGAAGCGGGACAGAATGGCTACACCTTC. Translation: CASSEAGQNGYTF.

J is TRBJ2-7 and V is TRBV5-1; D is perhaps TRBD1 (5 bases). Germline V CDR1 and CDR2: SGHRS, YFSETQ. Trimming took 5 bases from V and 3 from J, leaving 9 bases between them. The CDR3 length is 12 residues. The CDR3 protein is CASRAGLYEQYV. CDR3 nucleotides: TGCGCCAGCAGGGCAGGGCTCTACGAGCAGTACGTC.

The chain links TRBV15 to TRBJ2-3, with 7 bases lining up with TRBD2. Germline V gene sequence: CDR1 LNHNV, CDR2 YYDKDF (reference sequence). V lost 6 bases to trimming and J lost 3 bases; unmatched junction nucleotides: 3. The CDR3 extends over 13 amino acids. The CDR3 spells CATRSGGTDTQYF. CDR3 coding DNA: TGTGCCACCAGGTCCGGGGGGACAGATACGCAGTATTTT. Complete variable domain (other parts from reference TRBV15 and TRBJ2-3): DAMVIQNPRYQVTQFGKPVTLSCSQTLNHNVMYWYQQKSSQAPKLLFHYYDKDFNNEADTPDNFQSRRPNTSFCFLDIRSPGLGDTAMYLCATRSGGTDTQYFGPGTRLTVL.

This clone is a singleton in its sample. The rearrangement joins TRBV20-1 to TRBJ1-1, with unresolved D. The CDR3 sequence is 15 residues long. The V end was cut by 3 bases, the J end by 2 bases, with 16 bases between. CDR1 is DFQATT and CDR2 is SNEGSKA in the germline V gene (reference sequence). The CDR3 DNA reads as TGCAGTGCTAGTGCCCTCCAGGTTCAAAACACTGAAGCTTTCTTT. Translated: CSASALQVQNTEAFF.

The CDR3 nucleotides read TGTGCCAGCAGCCCTCGGACAGGGGGCAGTGAAAAACTGTTTTTT. Translation gives CASSPRTGGSEKLFF. The V and J genes are TRBV7-9 and TRBJ1-4; TRBD1 matches at 11 bases. This CDR3 region has 15 residues. Germline V gene lookup returns CDR1 SEHNR and CDR2 FQNEAQ (reference sequence). V was clipped by 5 bases and J by 7 bases; unmatched bases: 6.

The V and J genes are TRBV6-5 and TRBJ2-5, with 10 bases fitting TRBD2. The CDR3 has 15 residues. V was clipped by 10 bases and J by 5 bases; unmatched bases: 13. Germline-derived CDR1 and CDR2 are MNHEY and SVGAGI. As DNA, the CDR3 is TGTGCCACATACTTGGGGCTAGCGGGAGACGAGACCCAGTACTTC. It is translated as CATYLGLAGDETQYF.

The V and J genes are TRBV19 and TRBJ1-3; D is uncertain. Per the germline V gene, CDR1 is LNHDA and CDR2 is SQIVND (reference sequence). The CDR3 contains 13 residues. V shed 7 bases and J shed 4 bases, with 11 bases lying between them. CDR3 in DNA: TGTGCCAGTACCACTACCGGGGGAAACACCATATATTTT. It translates to CASTTTGGNTIYF. The full variable domain, completed using reference TRBV19 and TRBJ1-3, is DGGITQSPKYLFRKEGQNVTLSCEQNLNHDAMYWYRQDPGQGLRLIYYSQIVNDFQKGDIAEGYSVSREKKESFPLTVTSAQKNPTAFYLCASTTTGGNTIYFGEGSWLTVV.

This clone was picked up a small number of times. The chain has TRBV5-1 and TRBJ1-1; the D gene is possibly TRBD1 (5 bases). The CDR3 is 14 residues long. Germline values: CDR1 SGHRS, CDR2 YFSETQ. Trimming left V 2 bases short and J 0 bases short, with 8 bases between. This CDR3 is CASSFQGLNTEAFF. The CDR3 bases are TGCGCCAGCAGCTTCCAGGGCCTGAACACTGAAGCTTTCTTT.

The V and J genes are TRBV2 and TRBJ1-1; 9 bases match TRBD1. Germline CDR1 is SNHLY and CDR2 is FYNNEI. The V gene end was trimmed by 1 base and the J gene end by 10 bases; junction bases not matched to a gene: 4. The CDR3 covers 13 residues. This CDR3 reads CASSEEWTGVAFF. CDR3 DNA: TGTGCCAGCAGTGAAGAGTGGACAGGGGTAGCTTTCTTT. Drawing the rest from reference TRBV2 and TRBJ1-1, the complete variable domain is EPEVTQTPSHQVTQMGQEVILRCVPISNHLYFYWYRQILGQKVEFLVSFYNNEISEKSEIFDDQFSVERPDGSNFTLKIRSTKLEDSAMYFCASSEEWTGVAFFGQGTRLTVV.

The chain uses TRBV5-8 and TRBJ1-5; D uncertain. Per germline, CDR1 SGHTS and CDR2 YDEGEE. V lost 0 bases and J lost 0, with 7 bases in between. CDR3 length: 15 residues. The CDR3 protein is CASSLAGYSNQPQHF. CDR3 coding DNA: TGTGCCAGCAGCTTGGCAGGATATAGCAATCAGCCCCAGCATTTT. Based on the CDR3 plus reference TRBV5-8 and TRBJ1-5, the full variable domain is EAGVTQSPTHLIKTRGQQATLRCSPISGHTSVYWYQQALGLGLQFLLWYDEGEERNRGNFPPRFSGRQFPNYSSELNVNALELEDSALYLCASSLAGYSNQPQHFGDGTRLSIL.

This rearrangement joins TRBV10-3 to TRBJ1-6, with 7 bases that match TRBD1. Per germline, CDR1 ENHRY and CDR2 SYGVKD. V lost 11 bases and J lost 7; bases outside the gene matches: 14. The CDR3 is made up of 15 amino acids. The chain's CDR3 is CASSPGQKSNSPLHF. The CDR3 nucleotides are TGTGCCTCATCTCCGGGACAGAAATCCAATTCACCCCTCCACTTT.

This clone was observed a handful of times. V gene TRBV13 combines with J gene TRBJ2-7; the match to TRBD1 covers 9 bases. CDR3 length equals 15 residues. Trimming removed 0 bases from V and 5 bases from J; junction bases left unmatched: 5. Germline CDR1 and CDR2: PRHDT and FYEKMQ (reference sequence). The CDR3 DNA reads as TGTGCCAGCAGCTTAGGCGGGACAGGGTTAAACGAGCAGTACTTC. It specifies CASSLGGTGLNEQYF.